This T cell receptor (beta chain) emerged from a study of T cell responses to AZD1222 COVID-19 vaccine. Only in-frame clones appear in the TCRdb table, and some are missing; sequencing was by immunoSEQ multiplex PCR. The data contain 130,000 or so clones, 80% to 90% of them singletons. A word on this clone: Its antigen is as yet unknown.

The CDR3 loop spans 16 amino acids. The germline V and J ends were trimmed by 2 bases and 1 base, with 14 bases remaining between them. CDR1 and CDR2 (germline): MNHEY, SVGAGI. Study-level points and caveats: The sample set comprised mostly white British donors with more females, and clonal diversity was possibly underestimated. Targets within unmutated variant regions were reportedly found for nearly half of spike-specific TCRs.

The V gene is TRBV6-5, the J gene TRBJ2-5; D may correspond to TRBD1 or TRBD2 (5 bases each). This material consisted of peripheral blood, taken on day 0 of MenACWY control vaccination. The clonotype was recovered from an adult in good health. CDR3: CASSYAEGTGQETQYF. CDR3 sequence (DNA): TGTGCCAGCAGTTACGCCGAGGGGACGGGCCAAGAGACCCAGTACTTC.